This is a list of T cell receptor beta chains from one sample in a study of control samples from healthy donors and cancer patients. The method was immunoSEQ multiplex PCR; TCRdb's version includes in-frame clones alone and lacks a portion of them. The sample records about 92,000 clones, about four fifths being singletons. The sequenced sample consisted of blood. These receptors originate from a woman aged 60-75 years in good health. Each CDR3 is given with its conserved first and last residue. Each record gives: CDR3 length, D gene, V gene, J gene, clone size, CDR3 protein, CDR3 DNA. The D gene is left open where the match is weak. The size of a clone is reported for some rows only, either as once, few or many, or as a class for expanded clones.

>14|TRBD2|TRBV29-1|TRBJ2-3|-
CSVAYGGGTDTQYF
TGCAGCGTTGCCTACGGGGGGGGCACAGATACGCAGTATTTT
>16|-|TRBV19|TRBJ1-6|few
CASRAQGMGYNSPLHF
TGTGCCAGTAGGGCTCAGGGGATGGGATATAATTCACCCCTCCACTTT
>15|-|TRBV14|TRBJ2-3|-
CASSHGWAATDTQYF
TGTGCCAGCAGCCATGGATGGGCCGCGACAGATACGCAGTATTTT
>16|TRBD1|TRBV6-5|TRBJ1-1|-
CASSSAPGGGDTEAFF
TGTGCCAGCAGTTCCGCCCCAGGGGGCGGGGACACTGAAGCTTTCTTT
>14|TRBD2|TRBV7-9|TRBJ2-7|-
CASSFTGTSNEQYF
TGTGCCAGCAGCTTTACCGGGACTAGCAACGAGCAGTACTTC
>14|-|TRBV5-4|TRBJ1-1|-
CASSTQQGNTEAFF
TGTGCCAGCAGCACCCAACAGGGAAACACTGAAGCTTTCTTT
>15|TRBD1|TRBV9|TRBJ1-3|-
CASSATGSSGNTIYF
TGTGCCAGCAGCGCGACAGGGAGTTCTGGAAACACCATATATTTT
>15|TRBD2|TRBV5-1|TRBJ2-2|-
CASSLWGGNTGELFF
TGCGCCAGCAGCCTTTGGGGGGGAAACACCGGGGAGCTGTTTTTT
>15|-|TRBV19|TRBJ1-5|once
CASSIVTGTGQPQHF
TGTGCCAGTAGTATAGTAACCGGGACGGGTCAGCCCCAGCATTTT
>14|-|TRBV6-1|TRBJ1-5|-
CASSELFGNQPQHF
TGTGCCAGCAGTGAATTGTTCGGCAATCAGCCCCAGCATTTT
>16|-|TRBV3-1/TRBV3-2|TRBJ2-7|-
CASSQGVWTPAYEQYF
TGTGCCAGCAGCCAAGGGGTCTGGACACCAGCCTACGAGCAGTACTTC
>14|TRBD1|TRBV28|TRBJ1-2|few
CASNTGTGGRGYTF
TGTGCCAGCAACACCGGGACAGGGGGTCGTGGCTACACCTTC
>13|TRBD1|TRBV6-5|TRBJ2-7|-
CASSRDRGYEQYF
TGTGCCAGCAGTAGGGACAGGGGCTACGAGCAGTACTTC
>14|-|TRBV10-1|TRBJ2-3|-
CASSAELVTDTQYF
TGCGCCAGCAGTGCGGAACTAGTAACAGATACGCAGTATTTT
>16|TRBD2|TRBV4-2|TRBJ2-7|once
CASSQEGTSGIYEQYF
TGTGCCAGCAGCCAAGAGGGGACTAGCGGGATCTACGAGCAGTACTTC
>15|-|TRBV27|TRBJ1-1|-
CASTPGFSGDTEAFF
TGTGCCAGCACCCCTGGGTTCTCGGGGGACACTGAAGCTTTCTTT
>16|TRBD1|TRBV4-1|TRBJ2-7|-
CASSSGPVGQGYEQYF
TGCGCCAGCAGCTCCGGCCCGGTGGGACAGGGCTACGAGCAGTACTTC
>13|TRBD1|TRBV15|TRBJ1-2|-
CATSGGQGYGYTF
TGTGCCACCAGCGGGGGACAGGGCTATGGCTACACCTTC
>13|-|TRBV7-2|TRBJ2-1|once
CASSLVYYNEQFF
TGTGCCAGCAGCTTAGTTTACTACAATGAGCAGTTCTTC
>14|-|TRBV27|TRBJ2-3|-
CASSSVTEADTQYF
TGTGCCAGCAGTTCAGTAACAGAGGCAGATACGCAGTATTTT
>15|TRBD1|TRBV6-5|TRBJ1-2|-
CATKQVRDRAYGYTF
TGTGCCACCAAGCAAGTTCGGGACAGGGCCTATGGCTACACCTTC
>15|-|TRBV6-5|TRBJ1-5|once
CASRSWGGGNQPQHF
TGTGCCAGCAGATCTTGGGGAGGTGGCAATCAGCCCCAGCATTTT
>13|-|TRBV21-1|TRBJ1-2|few
CASSKEGQHGYTF
TGTGCCAGCAGCAAAGAAGGGCAGCATGGCTACACCTTC
>15|-|TRBV3-1/TRBV3-2|TRBJ1-5|-
CASSQGGGWDQPQHF
TGTGCCAGCAGCCAAGGGGGGGGTTGGGATCAGCCCCAGCATTTT
>15|TRBD2|TRBV7-2|TRBJ2-1|-
CASSPGLAGGYEQFF
TGTGCCAGCAGCCCGGGACTAGCGGGGGGTTATGAGCAGTTCTTC
>14|-|TRBV2|TRBJ1-6|-
CASKGHLDNSPLHF
TGTGCCAGCAAAGGGCACCTCGATAATTCACCCCTCCACTTT
>11|-|TRBV27|TRBJ2-2|-
CASKSLGELFF
TGTGCCAGCAAAAGTCTCGGGGAGCTGTTTTTT
>14|-|TRBV24-1|TRBJ2-1|-
CATSRATDRNEQFF
TGTGCCACCAGCAGGGCCACTGACCGGAATGAGCAGTTCTTC
>13|-|TRBV4-3|TRBJ2-3|-
CASSHKLGDTQYF
TGCGCCAGCAGCCATAAACTGGGGGATACGCAGTATTTT
>15|-|TRBV28|TRBJ2-7|few
CASRVASTAVVEQYF
TGTGCCAGCAGGGTAGCGTCCACGGCGGTGGTCGAGCAGTACTTC
>15|-|TRBV7-8|TRBJ1-1|-
CASSQARTRNTEAFF
TGTGCCAGCAGCCAAGCCCGGACAAGGAACACTGAAGCTTTCTTT
>13|-|TRBV21-1|TRBJ2-7|-
CASASDSPYEQYF
TGTGCCAGCGCCTCGGACAGCCCCTACGAGCAGTACTTC
>16|TRBD1|TRBV11-2|TRBJ2-7|-
CASSLDWGQGIYEQYF
TGTGCCAGCAGCTTAGATTGGGGACAGGGGATCTACGAGCAGTACTTC
>14|TRBD1|TRBV6-5|TRBJ2-7|-
CASSRTGAAYEQYF
TGTGCCAGCAGCAGGACAGGCGCCGCCTACGAGCAGTACTTC
>15|-|TRBV6-5|TRBJ1-4|-
CASIPPGQRREKLFF
TGTGCCAGCATTCCCCCCGGACAGAGGAGGGAAAAACTGTTTTTT
>15|-|TRBV3-1/TRBV3-2|TRBJ1-6|-
CASSLGRRENSPLHF
TGTGCCAGCAGCCTTGGGCGGCGGGAAAATTCACCCCTCCACTTT
>14|-|TRBV12-5|TRBJ1-6|-
CASGPGIDNSPLHF
TGTGCTAGTGGACCGGGAATCGATAATTCACCCCTCCACTTT
>13|-|TRBV5-1|TRBJ1-1|-
CASSDTMNTEAFF
TGCGCCAGCAGCGATACCATGAACACTGAAGCTTTCTTT
>15|TRBD1|TRBV27|TRBJ2-7|-
CASSYAGTGVYEQYF
TGTGCCAGCAGTTACGCCGGGACAGGGGTCTACGAGCAGTACTTC
>15|-|TRBV11-2|TRBJ2-5|few
CASSPLRGIQETQYF
TGTGCCAGCAGCCCTCTTCGGGGAATCCAAGAGACCCAGTACTTC
>11|-|TRBV12-3/TRBV12-4|TRBJ1-2|-
CASSYGYGYTF
TGTGCCAGCAGTTATGGCTATGGCTACACCTTC
>11|-|TRBV6-6|TRBJ2-1|-
CASTRYNEQFF
TGTGCCAGCACCCGCTACAATGAGCAGTTCTTC
>15|TRBD1|TRBV6-1|TRBJ2-7|-
CASSEGQTGSYEQYF
TGTGCCAGCAGTGAAGGGCAGACAGGGTCCTACGAGCAGTACTTC
>16|TRBD2|TRBV5-1|TRBJ2-3|once
CASSLGAGRGADTQYF
TGCGCCAGCAGCTTGGGAGCAGGGAGGGGCGCAGATACGCAGTATTTT
>13|TRBD1|TRBV19|TRBJ2-5|-
CASRTGGTETQYF
TGTGCCAGTAGGACAGGGGGCACGGAGACCCAGTACTTC
>16|-|TRBV27|TRBJ2-2|-
CASSFTLGVNTGELFF
TGTGCCAGCAGTTTTACCCTCGGGGTCAACACCGGGGAGCTGTTTTTT